This section outlines one TCR beta chain sequence together with its context. The data are from a study of blood T cell repertoires in COVID-19. Study-wide background: Sites across the United States, Italy and Spain contributed samples from acute and convalescent COVID-19. Sources were T cells, B-cell-depleted T cells, or PBMCs; the material itself was cDNA or gDNA.

Per the original methods: Estimation of nucleated cell counts relied on the amplification of reference gene primers. This table comes from immunoSEQ multiplex PCR, and its TCRdb copy is limited to in-frame clones, with some not included. Clone size and the V and J calls come from that table; the DNA yielded D and trimming. Found here are approximately 81,000 clones, roughly four fifths of them singletons; the top ten hold 7% to 9.5%. The CDR3 is 15 amino acids. Looked up from germline, CDR1 is SGHVS and CDR2 is FNYEAQ. Germline trimming cut 6 bases from V and 2 bases from J; bases unmatched to any gene: 10.

This receptor was identified in a human donor in a cohort sampled during active COVID-19. The chain couples TRBV7-6 to TRBJ2-7; 7 bases align to TRBD2. Input material: peripheral blood. This CDR3 is CASSEQGGKTYEQYF. CDR3 nucleotides: TGTGCCAGCAGTGAGCAGGGAGGGAAGACCTACGAGCAGTACTTC.